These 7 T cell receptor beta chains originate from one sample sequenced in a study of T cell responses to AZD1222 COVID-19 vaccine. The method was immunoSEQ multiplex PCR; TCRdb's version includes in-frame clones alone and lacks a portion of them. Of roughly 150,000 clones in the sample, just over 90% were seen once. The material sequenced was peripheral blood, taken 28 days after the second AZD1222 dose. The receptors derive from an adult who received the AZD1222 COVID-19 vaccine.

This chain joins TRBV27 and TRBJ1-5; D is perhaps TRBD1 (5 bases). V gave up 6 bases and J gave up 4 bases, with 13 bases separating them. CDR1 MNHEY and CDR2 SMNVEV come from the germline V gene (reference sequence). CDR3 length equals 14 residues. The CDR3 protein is CASRILQGNQPQHF. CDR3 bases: TGTGCCAGCAGAATCCTCCAGGGAAATCAGCCCCAGCATTTT.

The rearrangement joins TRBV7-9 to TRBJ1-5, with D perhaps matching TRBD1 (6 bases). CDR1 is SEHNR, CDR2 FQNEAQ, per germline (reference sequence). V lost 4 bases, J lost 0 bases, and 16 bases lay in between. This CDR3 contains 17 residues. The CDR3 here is CASSYTPGHRSNQPQHF. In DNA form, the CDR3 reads TGTGCCAGCAGCTACACTCCGGGACACCGTAGCAATCAGCCCCAGCATTTT. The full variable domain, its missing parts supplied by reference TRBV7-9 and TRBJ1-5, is DTGVSQNPRHKITKRGQNVTFRCDPISEHNRLYWYRQTLGQGPEFLTYFQNEAQLEKSRLLSDRFSAERPKGSFSTLEIQRTEQGDSAMYLCASSYTPGHRSNQPQHFGDGTRLSIL.

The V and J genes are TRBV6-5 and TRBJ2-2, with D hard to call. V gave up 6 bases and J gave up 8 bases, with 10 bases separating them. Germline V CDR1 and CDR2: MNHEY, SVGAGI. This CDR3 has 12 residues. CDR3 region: CASSPSLGELFF. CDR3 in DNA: TGTGCCAGCAGCCCCAGCTTGGGGGAGCTGTTTTTT.

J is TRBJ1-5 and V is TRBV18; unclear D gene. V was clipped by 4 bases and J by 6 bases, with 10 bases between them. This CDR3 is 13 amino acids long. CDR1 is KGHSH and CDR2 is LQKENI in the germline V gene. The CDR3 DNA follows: TGTGCCAGCTCACAGGGCGACGGTCAGCCCCAGCATTTT. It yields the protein CASSQGDGQPQHF.

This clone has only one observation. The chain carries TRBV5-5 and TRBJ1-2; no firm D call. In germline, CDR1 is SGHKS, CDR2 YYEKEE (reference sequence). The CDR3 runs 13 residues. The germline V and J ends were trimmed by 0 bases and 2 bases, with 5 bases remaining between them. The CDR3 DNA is TGTGCCAGCAGCTTGGTGGGGAACTATGGCTACACCTTC. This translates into CASSLVGNYGYTF.

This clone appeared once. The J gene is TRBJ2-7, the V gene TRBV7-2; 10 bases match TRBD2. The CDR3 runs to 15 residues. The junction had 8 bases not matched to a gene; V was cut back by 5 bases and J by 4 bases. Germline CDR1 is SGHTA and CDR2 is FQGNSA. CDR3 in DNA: TGTGCCAGCAGCCCATGGGTTAGCGGGGGGTACGAGCAGTACTTC. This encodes CASSPWVSGGYEQYF.

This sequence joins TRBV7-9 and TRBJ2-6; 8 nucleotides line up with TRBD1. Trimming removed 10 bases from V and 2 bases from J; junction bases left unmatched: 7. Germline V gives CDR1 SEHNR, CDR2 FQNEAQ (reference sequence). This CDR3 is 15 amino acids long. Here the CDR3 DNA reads TGTGCCACCCCAGGGGGCTTAGCTGGGGCCAACGTCCTGACTTTC. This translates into CATPGGLAGANVLTF.